A single T cell receptor beta chain is shown here with its context. Its specificity is not known. Clones were read by immunoSEQ multiplex PCR, and TCRdb kept only the in-frame ones, dropping some. The table has 200,000 or so clones, 83% seen once. From germline, CDR1 is SGHRS and CDR2 YFSETQ. CDR3 length: 18 residues. The V segment lost 5 bases and the J segment 7 bases; nucleotides outside the gene matches: 16. The data derive from a study of cytomegalovirus exposure and HLA in healthy donors. Whole-study findings and limits: Under in vitro conditions, a few CMV-associated chains were confirmed as specific for CMV antigens. The study put some 150 TCR beta chains on its list as cytomegalovirus-associated.

This TCR was recovered from a woman in her late teens or twenties in good health and CMV-seronegative. The V call is TRBV5-1, the J call TRBJ2-2; 11 nucleotides match TRBD1. The sample taken for sequencing was PBMCs. CDR3 residues: CASSPRTGGASSLGELFF. The CDR3 DNA reads as TGCGCCAGCAGTCCTAGGACAGGGGGCGCCTCAAGTCTCGGGGAGCTGTTTTTT. The full variable domain, its missing parts supplied by reference TRBV5-1 and TRBJ2-2, is KAGVTQTPRYLIKTRGQQVTLSCSPISGHRSVSWYQQTPGQGLQFLFEYFSETQRNKGNFPGRFSGRQFSNSRSEMNVSTLELGDSALYLCASSPRTGGASSLGELFFGEGSRLTVL.